The clone carrying this TCR beta chain has a handful of counts. The donors, aged 6 to 90, were healthy Caucasians from Russia. Peripheral blood from each donor was collected in a volume of about 10 milliliters. The record originates from a study of blood T cells in healthy people across ages. J was trimmed by 5 bases and V by 1 base; bases with no gene match: 6. Germline CDR1 reads LGHNA; CDR2 reads YSLEER. CDR3 length equals 16 residues. Sample-barcoded 5' priming and a J-beta primer mix drove a second PCR of roughly 7 to 11 cycles. MiXCR, run by TCRdb on the 5' RACE reads, gives a single entry per CDR3 protein. The sample gives hundreds of thousands of distinct CDR3 sequences, just over 55% of which show up once; about a quarter is in the top ten.

The receptor's source is a man aged 35 to 55 in good health. Input material: blood. This chain joins TRBV4-3 and TRBJ2-5; the match to TRBD2 covers 11 bases. CDR3 in amino acids: CASSQGGLAASETQYF. The DNA for the CDR3 is TGCGCCAGCAGCCAAGGGGGACTAGCGGCTTCGGAGACCCAGTACTTC.